Listed below are T cell receptor beta chains from one sample, sequenced in a study of T cell responses to AZD1222 COVID-19 vaccine. This table comes from immunoSEQ multiplex PCR, and its TCRdb copy is limited to in-frame clones, with some not included. The sample consists of roughly 150,000 clones, about nine tenths of them appearing once. The sample here was peripheral blood, taken 28 days after the second AZD1222 dose. The receptors were gathered from an adult who received the AZD1222 COVID-19 vaccine. Both conserved end residues are trimmed from each CDR3.

TRBV6-5,ASSRPGTGIGTQY
TRBV2,AIIAGTAFYEQY
TRBV7-3,ASSAPEGYTGELF
TRBV6-5,ASSYSIQNLLH
TRBV7-3,ASSFMAGGITGELF
TRBV28,ASSFTSNQPQH
TRBV7-3,ASSRTGGDGYT
TRBV6-2/TRBV6-3,ASSPGGRLPRSNQPQH
TRBV7-2,ASSRSESTDTQY
TRBV7-3,ASSSSNLRGDTQY
TRBV5-1,ASSLDGWGQETQY
TRBV7-2,ASSFSGGWADTQY
TRBV4-2,ASSQAVGQGVIGGYT
TRBV10-2,ASSGTSTHNEQF
TRBV9,ASSVAGHPTGNEQF
TRBV5-4,ASSSQGVHTDTQY
TRBV7-9,ASSFDEQF
TRBV4-1,ASSQDRVRNSPLH